These 5 T cell receptor beta chains share one sample of origin, sequenced in a study of blood T cell repertoires in COVID-19. Sequencing was performed with immunoSEQ multiplex PCR; in TCRdb, only in-frame clones are kept and a portion is missing. The table includes around 100,000 clones, over 85% detected once. The source material was peripheral blood. All receptors come from a man aged 70-80 years with acute or convalescent COVID-19.

This sequence joins TRBV18 and TRBJ1-1; D call uncertain. This CDR3 has 15 amino acids. The V end was cut by 0 bases, the J end by 5 bases, with 13 bases between. Germline V lookup: CDR1 KGHSH, CDR2 LQKENI. CDR3 residues: CASSPPKRWRTEAFF. The CDR3 DNA reads TGTGCCAGCTCACCACCGAAAAGGTGGAGGACTGAAGCTTTCTTT.

This chain links TRBV9 with TRBJ2-7, with TRBD2 matching over 7 bases. Germline values: CDR1 SGDLS, CDR2 YYNGEE. The CDR3 contains 15 residues. After removal of 4 bases from V and 2 bases from J, the junction contained 9 bases not matched to a gene. Here the CDR3 reads CASSPREGPTYEQYF. CDR3 bases: TGTGCCAGCAGCCCCAGGGAGGGCCCCACCTACGAGCAGTACTTC.

This clone was counted once. The V gene is TRBV5-6, the J gene TRBJ2-1; 13 bases are shared with TRBD2. J lost 0 bases, V lost 4 bases, and 4 bases had no gene match. Germline-derived CDR1 and CDR2 are SGHDT and YYEEEE. The CDR3 is 17 amino acids. This chain's CDR3 is CASSGTSGEGSYNEQFF. The CDR3 DNA follows: TGTGCCAGCAGCGGGACTAGCGGGGAAGGCTCCTACAATGAGCAGTTCTTC.

V and J are TRBV5-1 and TRBJ1-1; D gene ambiguous. CDR3 length equals 13 residues. Germline lookup yields CDR1 SGHRS and CDR2 YFSETQ. V lost 4 bases, J lost 1 base, and 8 bases lay in between. CDR3 nucleotides: TGCGCCAGCAGCCTGGACTGGAACACTGAAGCTTTCTTT. It codes for CASSLDWNTEAFF.

The chain combines TRBV24-1 with TRBJ2-5, with TRBD2 matching over 8 bases. Germline values: CDR1 KGHDR, CDR2 SFDVKD. V was clipped by 5 bases and J by 3 bases; unmatched bases: 10. The CDR3 loop spans 16 amino acids. The CDR3 protein is CATSVWGLEGKETQYF. CDR3 sequence (DNA): TGTGCCACCAGTGTTTGGGGACTAGAGGGAAAAGAGACCCAGTACTTC.